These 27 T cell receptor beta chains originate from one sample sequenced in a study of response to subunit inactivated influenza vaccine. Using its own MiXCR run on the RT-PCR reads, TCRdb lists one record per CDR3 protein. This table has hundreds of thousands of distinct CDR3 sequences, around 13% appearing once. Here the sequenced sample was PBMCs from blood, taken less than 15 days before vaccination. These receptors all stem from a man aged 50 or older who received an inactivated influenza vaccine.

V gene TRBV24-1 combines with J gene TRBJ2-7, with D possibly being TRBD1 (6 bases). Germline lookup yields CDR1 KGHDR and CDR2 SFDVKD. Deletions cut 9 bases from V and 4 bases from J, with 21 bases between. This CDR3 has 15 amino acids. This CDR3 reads CATVETRDTYYEQYF. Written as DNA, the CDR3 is TGTGCCACCGTTGAGACACGGGACACCTATTACGAGCAGTACTTC.

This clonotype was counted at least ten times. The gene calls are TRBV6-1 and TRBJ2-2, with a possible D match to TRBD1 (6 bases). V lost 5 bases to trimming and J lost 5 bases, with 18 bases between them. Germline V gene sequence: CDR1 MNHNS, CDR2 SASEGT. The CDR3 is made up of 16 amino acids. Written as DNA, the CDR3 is TGTGCCAGCAGTACAGGGTACAGGGTTGATACCGGGGAGCTGTTTTTT. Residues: CASSTGYRVDTGELFF.

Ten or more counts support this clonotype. CDR3 in DNA: TGTGCCAGCAGCCTAGTCATAGCGGGAGGGCTTGGTGAGCAGTTCTTC. It yields the protein CASSLVIAGGLGEQFF. This chain links TRBV7-2 with TRBJ2-1; TRBD2 agrees at 11 bases. CDR3 length equals 16 residues. The germline CDR1 and CDR2 sequences are SGHTA and FQGNSA. V was pared by 5 bases and J by 9 bases, with 12 bases of the junction left unmatched.

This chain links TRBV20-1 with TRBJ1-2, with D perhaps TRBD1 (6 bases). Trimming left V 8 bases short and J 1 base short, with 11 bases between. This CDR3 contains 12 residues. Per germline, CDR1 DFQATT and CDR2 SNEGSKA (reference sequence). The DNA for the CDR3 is TGCAGTTCCGAGGACAGTAACTATGGCTACACCTTC. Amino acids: CSSEDSNYGYTF.

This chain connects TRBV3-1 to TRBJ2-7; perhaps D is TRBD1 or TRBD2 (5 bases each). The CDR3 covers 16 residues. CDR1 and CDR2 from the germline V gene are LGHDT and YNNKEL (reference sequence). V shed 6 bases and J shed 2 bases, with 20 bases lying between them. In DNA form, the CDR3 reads TGTGCCAGCAGTCACGCTCTCCGGGACGGACCCTACGAGCAGTACTTC. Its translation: CASSHALRDGPYEQYF.

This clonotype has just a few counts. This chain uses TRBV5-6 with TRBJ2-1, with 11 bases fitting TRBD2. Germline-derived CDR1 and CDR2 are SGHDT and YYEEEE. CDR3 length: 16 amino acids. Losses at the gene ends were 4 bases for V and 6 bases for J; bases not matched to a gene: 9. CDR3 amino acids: CASSMTSGKTANEQFF. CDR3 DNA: TGTGCCAGCAGCATGACTAGCGGGAAAACTGCCAATGAGCAGTTCTTC.

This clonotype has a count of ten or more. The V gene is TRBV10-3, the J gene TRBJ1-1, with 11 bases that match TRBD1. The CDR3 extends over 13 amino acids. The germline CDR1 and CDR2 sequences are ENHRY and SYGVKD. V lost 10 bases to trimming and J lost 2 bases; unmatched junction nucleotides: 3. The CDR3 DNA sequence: TGTGCCACCGGACAGGGGGCTAACACTGAAGCTTTCTTT. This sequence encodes CATGQGANTEAFF.

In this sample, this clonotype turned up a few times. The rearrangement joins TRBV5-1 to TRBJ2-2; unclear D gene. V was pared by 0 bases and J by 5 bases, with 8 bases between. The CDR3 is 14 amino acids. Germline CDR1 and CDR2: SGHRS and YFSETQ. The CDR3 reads CASSLAERTGELFF. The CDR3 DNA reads TGCGCCAGCAGCTTGGCCGAAAGGACCGGGGAGCTGTTTTTT. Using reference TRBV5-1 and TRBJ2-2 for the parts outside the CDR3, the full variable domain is KAGVTQTPRYLIKTRGQQVTLSCSPISGHRSVSWYQQTPGQGLQFLFEYFSETQRNKGNFPGRFSGRQFSNSRSEMNVSTLELGDSALYLCASSLAERTGELFFGEGSRLTVL.

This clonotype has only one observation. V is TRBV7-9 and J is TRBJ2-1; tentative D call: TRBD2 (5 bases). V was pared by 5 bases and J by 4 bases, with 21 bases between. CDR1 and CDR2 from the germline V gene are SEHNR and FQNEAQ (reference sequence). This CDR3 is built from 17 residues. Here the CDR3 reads CASSPAVGVERYNEQFF. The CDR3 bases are TGTGCCAGCAGCCCCGCCGTCGGGGTTGAGAGATACAATGAGCAGTTCTTC.

The CDR3 loop is CASSQGWDRAGQAFF. The CDR3 coding sequence is TGCGCCAGCAGCCAAGGGTGGGACAGGGCAGGGCAAGCTTTCTTT. The chain is built from TRBV4-3 and TRBJ1-1; 9 nucleotides agree with TRBD1. Per the germline V gene, CDR1 is LGHNA and CDR2 is YSLEER. The CDR3 is made up of 15 amino acids. V lost 1 base, J lost 9 bases, and 9 bases stayed unmatched.

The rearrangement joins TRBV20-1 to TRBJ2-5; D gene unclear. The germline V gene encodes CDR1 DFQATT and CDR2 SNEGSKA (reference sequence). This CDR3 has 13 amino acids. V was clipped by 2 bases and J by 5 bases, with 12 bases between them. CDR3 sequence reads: CSARTLSLETQYF. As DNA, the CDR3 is TGCAGTGCTAGAACCCTGAGTCTGGAGACCCAGTACTTC.

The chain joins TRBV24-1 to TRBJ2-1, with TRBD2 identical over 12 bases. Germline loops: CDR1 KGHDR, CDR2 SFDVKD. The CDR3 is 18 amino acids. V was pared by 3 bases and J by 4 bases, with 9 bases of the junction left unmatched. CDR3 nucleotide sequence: TGTGCCACCAGTGATCTAGATCCACTAGCGGGAGGTTACAATGAGCAGTTCTTC. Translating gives CATSDLDPLAGGYNEQFF.

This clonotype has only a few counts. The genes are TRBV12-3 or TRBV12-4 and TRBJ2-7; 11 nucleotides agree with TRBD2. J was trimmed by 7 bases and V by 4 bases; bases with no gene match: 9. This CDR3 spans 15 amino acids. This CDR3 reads CASSSSGRPYPEQYF. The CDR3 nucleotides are TGTGCCAGCAGTTCTAGCGGGAGGCCCTACCCGGAGCAGTACTTC.

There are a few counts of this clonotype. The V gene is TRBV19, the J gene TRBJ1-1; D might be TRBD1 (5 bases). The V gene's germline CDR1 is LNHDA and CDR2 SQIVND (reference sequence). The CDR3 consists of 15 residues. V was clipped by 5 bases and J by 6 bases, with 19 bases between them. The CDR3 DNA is TGTGCCAGTAGTGCACGGTCCGAGGTAGGGGCTGAAGCTTTCTTT. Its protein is CASSARSEVGAEAFF.

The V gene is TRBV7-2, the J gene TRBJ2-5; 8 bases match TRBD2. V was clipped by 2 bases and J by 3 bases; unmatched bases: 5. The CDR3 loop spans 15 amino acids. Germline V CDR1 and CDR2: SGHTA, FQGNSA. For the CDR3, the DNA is TGTGCCAGCAGCTTAAGACTAGCGCCGGAAGAGACCCAGTACTTC. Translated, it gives CASSLRLAPEETQYF.

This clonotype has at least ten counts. The CDR3, as DNA: TGCAGTGCCAGGACTAGCGGGGGCTACGAGCAGTACTTC. Translation: CSARTSGGYEQYF. V gene TRBV20-1 combines with J gene TRBJ2-7; TRBD2 aligns across 13 bases. V shed 6 bases, J shed 3 bases, and the junction held 2 bases outside the gene matches. Germline CDR1 DFQATT, CDR2 SNEGSKA (reference sequence). The CDR3 sequence is 13 residues long.

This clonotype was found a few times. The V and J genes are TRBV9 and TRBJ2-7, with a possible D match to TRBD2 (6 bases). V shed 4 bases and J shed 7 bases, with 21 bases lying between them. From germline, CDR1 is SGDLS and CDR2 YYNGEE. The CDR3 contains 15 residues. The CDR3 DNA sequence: TGTGCCAGCAGCCCAGACTCGGGCAGGGCGGGGGAGCAGTACTTC. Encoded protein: CASSPDSGRAGEQYF.

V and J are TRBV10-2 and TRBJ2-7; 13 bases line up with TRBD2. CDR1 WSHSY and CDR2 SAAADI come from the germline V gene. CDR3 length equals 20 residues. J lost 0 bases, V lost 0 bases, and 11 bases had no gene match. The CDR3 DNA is TGCGCCAGCAGTGAGTCGGCCGGACTAGCGGGGGACCCTTACTCCTACGAGCAGTACTTC. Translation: CASSESAGLAGDPYSYEQYF.

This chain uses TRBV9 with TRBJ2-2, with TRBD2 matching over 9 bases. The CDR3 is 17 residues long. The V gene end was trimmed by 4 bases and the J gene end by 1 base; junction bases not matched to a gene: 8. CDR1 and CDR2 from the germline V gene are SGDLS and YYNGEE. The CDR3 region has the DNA TGTGCCAGCAGCCCCCATAGCGGGAGTGGGAACACCGGGGAGCTGTTTTTT. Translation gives CASSPHSGSGNTGELFF.

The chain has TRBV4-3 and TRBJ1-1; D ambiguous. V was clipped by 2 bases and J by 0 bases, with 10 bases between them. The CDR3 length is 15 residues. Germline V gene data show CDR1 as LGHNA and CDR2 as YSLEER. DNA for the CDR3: TGCGCCAGCAGCCAATCACTGCATCTGAACACTGAAGCTTTCTTT. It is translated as CASSQSLHLNTEAFF.

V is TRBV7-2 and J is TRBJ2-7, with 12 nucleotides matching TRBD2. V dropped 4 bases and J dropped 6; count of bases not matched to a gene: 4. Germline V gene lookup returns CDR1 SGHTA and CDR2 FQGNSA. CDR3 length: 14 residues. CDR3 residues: CASSSLTSGSEQYF. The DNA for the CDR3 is TGTGCCAGCAGCTCCTTGACTAGCGGGAGCGAGCAGTACTTC.

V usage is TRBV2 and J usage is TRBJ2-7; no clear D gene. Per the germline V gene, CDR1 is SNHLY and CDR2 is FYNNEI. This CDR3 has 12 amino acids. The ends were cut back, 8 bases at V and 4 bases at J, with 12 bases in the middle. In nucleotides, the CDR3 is TGTGCCAGCCGGACCCTCCGGTACGAGCAGTACTTC. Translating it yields CASRTLRYEQYF.

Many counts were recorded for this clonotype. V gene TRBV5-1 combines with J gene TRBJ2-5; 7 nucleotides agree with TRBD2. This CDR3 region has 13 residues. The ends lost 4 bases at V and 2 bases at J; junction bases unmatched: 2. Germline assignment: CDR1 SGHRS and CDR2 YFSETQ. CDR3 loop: CASSTGLQETQYF. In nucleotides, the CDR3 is TGCGCCAGCAGCACGGGACTACAAGAGACCCAGTACTTC.

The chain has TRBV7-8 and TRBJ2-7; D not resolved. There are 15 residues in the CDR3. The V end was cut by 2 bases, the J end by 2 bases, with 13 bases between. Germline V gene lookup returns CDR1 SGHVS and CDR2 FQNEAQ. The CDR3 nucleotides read TGTGCCAGCAGCTTATTTTCTCTCGACACCTACGAGCAGTACTTC. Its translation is CASSLFSLDTYEQYF.

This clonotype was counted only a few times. The CDR3 region has the DNA TGTGCCAGCAGTTACAGAGGGGAATCAGGGTTAAGCAATGAGCAGTTCTTC. This sequence encodes CASSYRGESGLSNEQFF. V is TRBV6-5 and J is TRBJ2-1; D tentatively reads TRBD1 or TRBD2 (5 bases each). Trimming cost V 2 bases and J 6 bases, with 20 bases left between them. The CDR3 has 17 amino acids. Germline values: CDR1 MNHEY, CDR2 SVGAGI.

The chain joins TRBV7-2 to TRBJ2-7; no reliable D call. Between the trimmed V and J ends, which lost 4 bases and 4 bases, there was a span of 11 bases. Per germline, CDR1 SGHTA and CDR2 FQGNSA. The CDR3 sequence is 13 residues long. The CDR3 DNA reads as TGTGCCAGCAGCTCAACCCCTATTTACGAGCAGTACTTC. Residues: CASSSTPIYEQYF.

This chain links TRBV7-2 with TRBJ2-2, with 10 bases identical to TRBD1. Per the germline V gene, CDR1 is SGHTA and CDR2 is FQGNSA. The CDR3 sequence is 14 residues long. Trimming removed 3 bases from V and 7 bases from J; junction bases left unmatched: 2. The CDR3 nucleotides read TGTGCCAGCAGCTTCGGACAGGGGGTCGGGGAGCTGTTTTTT. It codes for CASSFGQGVGELFF.